This T cell receptor beta chain derives from a study of T cell clonotyping in hematopoietic cell transplantation (dated by TCRdb to about 2021). At the level of the whole study: A total of 130 or so blood samples were gathered in the study from under 40 consecutive transplant recipients along with their related donors. Patients were recruited between 2015 and 2017 and followed until late 2020 or death.

Summary of the overall study and its limitations: Overlap with donor repertoires was found for only a small fraction of recipient repertoires, with over 97% found to appear de novo at the given depth. After transplant, TCR diversity in recipients dropped, and pathologically expanded clonotypes climbed progressively between day 30 and day 180. Inverse Simpson Index values from donors and from recipients before transplant predicted broader TCR repertoire diversity after transplant. The sample size was limited, and because cells were not sorted, the contributions of CD4 and CD8 repertoires could not be separated.

Blood samples for TCR beta sequencing were provided by related transplant donors. Using Nuclei Lysis Solution, genomic DNA was extracted from unfractionated peripheral blood mononuclear cells that were either fresh or cryopreserved. The germline V gene (reference sequence) specifies SEHNR as CDR1 and FQNEAQ as CDR2. The CDR3 runs 14 residues from the cysteine to the phenylalanine. The kept DNA is CDR3 alone, 42 bases in frame from the first base. V is pared back by 7 bases and J by 4 bases, with 17 bases lying between the germline termini. This clone was seen a single time. There is no known antigen for this receptor. Nothing much larger sits one base from this clone, and base qualities are not available. TCR beta CDR3 regions were amplified from genomic DNA with the immunoSEQ assay, a bias-controlled multiplex PCR using V- and J-specific primers. A proprietary barcode and Illumina adapter sequences were added to the CDR3 amplicons in a second PCR step. CDR3 libraries were sequenced on an Illumina MiSeq instrument. Processing in the source paper ran as follows. Export and quality control were performed with immunoSEQ Analyzer 3.0, and downstream analyses were performed with R Bioconductor and Immunarch. Only productive rearrangements within the normalized downsampled data set were used in the calculation of repertoire metrics. In the normalized cohort, a clonotype counted as pathologically expanded if the clonotype was larger than 5 templates. The Inverse Simpson Index served as the measure of repertoire diversity. To capture all clonotypes, CMV-specificity analyses were performed on the non-normalized data set. This is the immuneACCESS table as TCRdb keeps it, with only in-frame sequences that have V and J called. A part of the clones is gone; compared with another copy, unresolved V genes explain less than half, and the rest is unexplained. That table is the source of V, J and clone size, and D and trimming were worked out from the DNA. Here the sample has over 10,000 clones; about 88% occur a single time. The ten largest clones represent around 4.2% of the sample.

The chain links TRBV7-9 with TRBJ2-7; 5 matching bases give a weak D call of TRBD2. The clonotype was recovered from a human donor who either received an allogeneic hematopoietic cell transplant for a myeloid malignancy or was a related donor (not recorded which). Some clones in this sample may be carry-over from other donors' samples. Specimen: peripheral blood mononuclear cells. The sequence in DNA is TGTGCCAGCACGCATGTATTGAGGGAATACGAGCAGTACTTC. Its coded protein is CASTHVLREYEQYF. Full variable domain (CDR3 extended with the reference TRBV7-9 and TRBJ2-7 proteins): DTGVSQNPRHKITKRGQNVTFRCDPISEHNRLYWYRQTLGQGPEFLTYFQNEAQLEKSRLLSDRFSAERPKGSFSTLEIQRTEQGDSAMYLCASTHVLREYEQYFGPGTRLTVT.